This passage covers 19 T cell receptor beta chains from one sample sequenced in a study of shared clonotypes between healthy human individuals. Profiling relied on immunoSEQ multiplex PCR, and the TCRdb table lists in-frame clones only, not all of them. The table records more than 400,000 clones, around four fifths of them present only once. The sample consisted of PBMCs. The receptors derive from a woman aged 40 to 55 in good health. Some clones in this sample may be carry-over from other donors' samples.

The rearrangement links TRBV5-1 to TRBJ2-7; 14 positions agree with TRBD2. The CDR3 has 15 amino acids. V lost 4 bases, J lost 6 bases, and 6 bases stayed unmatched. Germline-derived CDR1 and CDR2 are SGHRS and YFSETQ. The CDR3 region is CASSPGTSGSFEQYF. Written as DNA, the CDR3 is TGCGCCAGCAGCCCCGGGACTAGCGGGAGTTTCGAGCAGTACTTC.

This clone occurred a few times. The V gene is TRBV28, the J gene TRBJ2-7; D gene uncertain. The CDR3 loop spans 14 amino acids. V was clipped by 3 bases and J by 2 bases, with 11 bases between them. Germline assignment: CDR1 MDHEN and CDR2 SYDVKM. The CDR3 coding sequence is TGTGCCAGCAGTTTTTTTCCTATCACCTACGAGCAGTACTTC. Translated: CASSFFPITYEQYF. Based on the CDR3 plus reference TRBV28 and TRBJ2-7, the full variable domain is DVKVTQSSRYLVKRTGEKVFLECVQDMDHENMFWYRQDPGLGLRLIYFSYDVKMKEKGDIPEGYSVSREKKERFSLILESASTNQTSMYLCASSFFPITYEQYFGPGTRLTVT.

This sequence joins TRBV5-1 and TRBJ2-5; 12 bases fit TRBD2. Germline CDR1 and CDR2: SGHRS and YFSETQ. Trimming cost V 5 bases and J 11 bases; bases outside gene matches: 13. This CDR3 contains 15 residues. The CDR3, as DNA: TGCGCCAGCAGGACCGACGGACTAGCGGGAACGCTGCAGTACTTC. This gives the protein CASRTDGLAGTLQYF.

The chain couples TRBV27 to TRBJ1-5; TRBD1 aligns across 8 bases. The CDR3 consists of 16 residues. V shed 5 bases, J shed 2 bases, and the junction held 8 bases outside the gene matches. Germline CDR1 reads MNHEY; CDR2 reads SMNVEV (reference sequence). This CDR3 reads CASSPRTGSGNQPQHF. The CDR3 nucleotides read TGTGCCAGCAGTCCAAGGACAGGGTCGGGCAATCAGCCCCAGCATTTT.

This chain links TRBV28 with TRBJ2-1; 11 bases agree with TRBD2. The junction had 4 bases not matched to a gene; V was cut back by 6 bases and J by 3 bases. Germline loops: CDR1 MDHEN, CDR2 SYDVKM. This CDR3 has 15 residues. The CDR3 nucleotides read TGTGCCAGCAGGTCGCTAGCGGGAGGCTACAATGAGCAGTTCTTC. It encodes CASRSLAGGYNEQFF.

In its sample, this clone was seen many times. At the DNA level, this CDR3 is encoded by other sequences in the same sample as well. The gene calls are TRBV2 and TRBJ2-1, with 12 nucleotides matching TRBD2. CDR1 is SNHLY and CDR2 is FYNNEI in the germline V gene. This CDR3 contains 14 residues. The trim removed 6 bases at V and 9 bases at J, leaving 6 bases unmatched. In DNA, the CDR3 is TGTGCCAGCAGAGTACTAGCGGGAGGTAGTGAGCAGTTCTTC. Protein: CASRVLAGGSEQFF.

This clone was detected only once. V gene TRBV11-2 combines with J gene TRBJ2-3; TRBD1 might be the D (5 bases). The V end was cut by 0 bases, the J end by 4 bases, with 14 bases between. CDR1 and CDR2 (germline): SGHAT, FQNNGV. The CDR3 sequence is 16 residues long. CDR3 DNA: TGTGCCAGCAGCTTAGATTCAACAGGCGTGGCAGATACGCAGTATTTT. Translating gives CASSLDSTGVADTQYF.

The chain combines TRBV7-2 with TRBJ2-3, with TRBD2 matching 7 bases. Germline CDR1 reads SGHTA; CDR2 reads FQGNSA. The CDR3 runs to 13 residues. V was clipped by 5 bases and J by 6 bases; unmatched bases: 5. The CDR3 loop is CASSLLASDTQYF. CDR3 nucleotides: TGTGCCAGCAGCCTACTAGCGTCCGATACGCAGTATTTT.

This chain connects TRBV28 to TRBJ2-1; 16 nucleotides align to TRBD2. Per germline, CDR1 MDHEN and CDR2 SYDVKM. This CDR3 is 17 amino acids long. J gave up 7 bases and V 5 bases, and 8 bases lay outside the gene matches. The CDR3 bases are TGTGCCAGCAGTACCCTTGGGACTAGCGGGAGGGCTAATGAGCAGTTCTTC. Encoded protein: CASSTLGTSGRANEQFF.

The CDR3 loop is CASSYSVDVMPYEQYF. The CDR3 DNA follows: TGTGCCAGCAGTTACTCGGTCGACGTCATGCCCTACGAGCAGTACTTC. The V gene is TRBV6-5, the J gene TRBJ2-7; no firm D call. The CDR3 is 16 residues long. Germline CDR1 and CDR2: MNHEY and SVGAGI. V was shortened by 0 bases and J by 2 bases, with 14 bases between the two germline ends.

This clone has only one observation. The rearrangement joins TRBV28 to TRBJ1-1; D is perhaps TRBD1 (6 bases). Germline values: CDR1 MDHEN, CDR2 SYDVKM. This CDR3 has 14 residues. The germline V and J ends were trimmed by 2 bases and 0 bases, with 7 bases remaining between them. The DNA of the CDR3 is TGTGCCAGCAGTTTAGGACAGATGAACACTGAAGCTTTCTTT. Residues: CASSLGQMNTEAFF.

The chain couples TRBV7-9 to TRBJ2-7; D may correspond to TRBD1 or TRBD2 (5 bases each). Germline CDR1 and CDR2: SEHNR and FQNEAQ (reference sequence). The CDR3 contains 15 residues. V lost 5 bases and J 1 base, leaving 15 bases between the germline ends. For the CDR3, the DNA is TGTGCCAGCAGCCCGGGGCCTACTCCTTCCTACGAGCAGTACTTC. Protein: CASSPGPTPSYEQYF.

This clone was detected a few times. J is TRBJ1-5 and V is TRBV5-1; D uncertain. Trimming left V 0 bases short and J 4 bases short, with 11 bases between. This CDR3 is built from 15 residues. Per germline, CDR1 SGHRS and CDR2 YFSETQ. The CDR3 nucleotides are TGCGCCAGCAGCTTGGCGGGGAGTAGGAATCAGCCCCAGCATTTT. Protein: CASSLAGSRNQPQHF.

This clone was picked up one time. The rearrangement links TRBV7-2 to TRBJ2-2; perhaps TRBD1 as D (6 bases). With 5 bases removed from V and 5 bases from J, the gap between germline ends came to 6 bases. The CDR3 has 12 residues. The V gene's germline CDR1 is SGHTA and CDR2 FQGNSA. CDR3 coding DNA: TGTGCCAGCAGCCAGGGGACCGGGGAGCTGTTTTTT. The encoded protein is CASSQGTGELFF.

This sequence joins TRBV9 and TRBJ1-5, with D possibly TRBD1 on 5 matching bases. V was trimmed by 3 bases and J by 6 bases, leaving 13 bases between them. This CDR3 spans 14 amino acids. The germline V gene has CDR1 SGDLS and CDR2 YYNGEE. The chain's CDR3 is CASSAGGNRQPQHF. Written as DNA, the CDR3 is TGTGCCAGCAGCGCGGGGGGGAACCGTCAGCCCCAGCATTTT.

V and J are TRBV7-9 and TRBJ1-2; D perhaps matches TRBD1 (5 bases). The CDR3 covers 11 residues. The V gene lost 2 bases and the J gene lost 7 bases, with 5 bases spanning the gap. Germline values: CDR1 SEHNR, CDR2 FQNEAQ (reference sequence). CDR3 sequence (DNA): TGTGCCAGCAGCTTACAGGGTGGCTACACCTTC. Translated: CASSLQGGYTF.

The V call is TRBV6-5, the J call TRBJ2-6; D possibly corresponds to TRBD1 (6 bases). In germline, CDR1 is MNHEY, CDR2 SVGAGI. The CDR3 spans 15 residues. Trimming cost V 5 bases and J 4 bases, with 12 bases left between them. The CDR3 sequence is CASSAQGAGANVLTF. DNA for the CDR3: TGTGCCAGCAGTGCACAGGGTGCCGGGGCCAACGTCCTGACTTTC.

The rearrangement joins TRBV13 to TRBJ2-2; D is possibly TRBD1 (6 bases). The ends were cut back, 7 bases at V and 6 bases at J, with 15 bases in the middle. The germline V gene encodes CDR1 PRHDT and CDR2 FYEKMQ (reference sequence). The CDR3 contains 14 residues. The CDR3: CASTWQQGSGELFF. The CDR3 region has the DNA TGTGCCAGCACTTGGCAACAGGGTTCCGGGGAGCTGTTTTTT.

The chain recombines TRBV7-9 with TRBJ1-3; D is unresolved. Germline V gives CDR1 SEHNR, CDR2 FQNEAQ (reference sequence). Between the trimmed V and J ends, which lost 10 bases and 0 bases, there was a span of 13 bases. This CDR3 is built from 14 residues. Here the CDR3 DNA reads TGTGCCACCCAAGGTACCGACTCTGGAAACACCATATATTTT. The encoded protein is CATQGTDSGNTIYF.